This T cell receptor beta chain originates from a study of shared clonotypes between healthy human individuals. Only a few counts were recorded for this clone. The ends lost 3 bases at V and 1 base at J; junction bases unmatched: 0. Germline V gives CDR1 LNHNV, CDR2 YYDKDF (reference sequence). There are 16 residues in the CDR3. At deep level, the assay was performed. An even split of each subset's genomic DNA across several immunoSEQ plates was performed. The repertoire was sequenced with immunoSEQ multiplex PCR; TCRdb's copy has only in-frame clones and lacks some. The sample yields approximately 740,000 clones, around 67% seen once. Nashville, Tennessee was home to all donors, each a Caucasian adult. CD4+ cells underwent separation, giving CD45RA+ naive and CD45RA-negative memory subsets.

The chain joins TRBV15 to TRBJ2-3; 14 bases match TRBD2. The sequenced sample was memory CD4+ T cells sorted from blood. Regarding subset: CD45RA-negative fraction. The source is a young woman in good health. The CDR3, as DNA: TGTGCCACCAGCAGGACTAGCGGGAGGGGCACAGATACGCAGTATTTT. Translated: CATSRTSGRGTDTQYF.